This is a list of T cell receptor beta chains from one sample in a study of T-cell memory formation after mild COVID-19. MiXCR, run by TCRdb on the 5' RACE reads, gives a single entry per CDR3 protein. The table lists about 140,000 distinct CDR3 sequences, more than 13% of them singletons. The sequencing input was PBMCs or a T cell subset sorted from them (not recorded which). The receptor set was obtained from an adult woman who had mild COVID-19 (a few samples of this study predate the infection). Cell type and time point are not known. The CDR3 runs from the conserved cysteine through the conserved F or W. D genes are given only for firm matches. Where a row states a size, it is once, few, many or the class of an expanded clone; other rows omit it.

>few|TRBV4-2|TRBJ2-7|.
TGTGCCAGCAGCCGACCGATGGATATCTACGAGCAGTACTTC
CASSRPMDIYEQYF
>.|TRBV7-6|TRBJ2-7|.
TGTGCCAGCAGCCGTCTTGGGATTACCTACGAGCAGTACTTC
CASSRLGITYEQYF
>.|TRBV7-2|TRBJ2-3|.
TGTGCCAGCAGCTTTCTGGCGGGGAGCGCAGATACGCAGTATTTT
CASSFLAGSADTQYF
>.|TRBV20-1|TRBJ2-3|.
TGCAGTGCTACTGTAGATACGCAGTATTTT
CSATVDTQYF
>.|TRBV4-2|TRBJ1-2|TRBD1
TGTGCCAGCAGCCAAGAAGGGAACAGGGGGTATGGCTACACCTTC
CASSQEGNRGYGYTF
>once|TRBV27|TRBJ2-7|TRBD2
TGTGCCAGCACTCAAGCGGGGGCCCGAAGTACCTACGAGCAGTACTTC
CASTQAGARSTYEQYF
>.|TRBV7-9|TRBJ2-1|.
TGTGCCAGCAGCTTAGGGGGTCTTAATGAGCAGTTCTTC
CASSLGGLNEQFF
>many|TRBV4-1|TRBJ2-1|.
TGCGCCAGCAGCCAATTCGCTGGGTACAATGAGCAGTTCTTC
CASSQFAGYNEQFF
>.|TRBV25-1|TRBJ1-2|TRBD1
TGTGCCAGCAGTGGTGGATTAACAGGGGGAAATGGCTACACCTTC
CASSGGLTGGNGYTF
>.|TRBV27|TRBJ1-5|.
TGTGCCAGCAGTTCTAGGGGACCTAGCAATCAGCCCCAGCATTTT
CASSSRGPSNQPQHF
>few|TRBV7-9|TRBJ2-1|.
TGTGCCAGCAGCCCCACCTCTGACAATGAGCAGTTCTTC
CASSPTSDNEQFF
>few|TRBV19|TRBJ2-7|.
TGTGCCAGTAGTACCTACGGGGGACCCTACGAGCAGTACTTC
CASSTYGGPYEQYF
>.|TRBV12-3/TRBV12-4|TRBJ2-5|.
TGTGCCAGCACTCCCGGCACAGGTTACGAGACCCAGTACTTC
CASTPGTGYETQYF
>few|TRBV3-1|TRBJ1-2|.
TGTGCCAGCAGCCAAGAATTCGGCAGGAACTATGGCTACACCTTC
CASSQEFGRNYGYTF
>.|TRBV7-9|TRBJ1-1|TRBD1
TGTGCCAGCAGCACCACAGGGGGTAGTGAAGCTTTCTTT
CASSTTGGSEAFF
>few|TRBV24-1|TRBJ2-3|.
TGTGCCACCAGTGAATATAGCACAGATACGCAGTATTTT
CATSEYSTDTQYF
>few|TRBV20-1|TRBJ2-5|TRBD2
TGCAGTGCTAGAGTCTGGACTAGCCCGGAAACCCAGTACTTC
CSARVWTSPETQYF
>few|TRBV6-1|TRBJ2-1|TRBD2
TGTGCCAGCAGTGGGGCAGCGGGACCAACCCTTTCCTACAATGAGCAGTTCTTC
CASSGAAGPTLSYNEQFF
>.|TRBV5-1|TRBJ2-1|TRBD2
TGCGCCAGCCAAGGGCTAGCGGGGGGCGAGGGGTACAATGAGCAGTTCTTC
CASQGLAGGEGYNEQFF
>.|TRBV7-2|TRBJ2-3|.
TGTGCCAGCAGCTTCCTCCCGGGGGATACGCAGTATTTT
CASSFLPGDTQYF
>.|TRBV7-6|TRBJ1-1|TRBD1
TGTGCCAGCAGCTCTCAGGGGGCAGGGACTGAAGCTTTCTTT
CASSSQGAGTEAFF
>few|TRBV20-1|TRBJ2-1|.
TGCAGTGCTAGTGACGGAAAAACGAATGAGCAGTTCTTC
CSASDGKTNEQFF
>few|TRBV5-1|TRBJ2-3|.
TGCGCCAGCAGCTTGGATCGCCTCACAGATACGCAGTATTTT
CASSLDRLTDTQYF
>.|TRBV12-3/TRBV12-4|TRBJ1-6|.
TGTGCCATCGGGGGGTCCTATAATTCACCCCTCCACTTT
CAIGGSYNSPLHF
>few|TRBV27|TRBJ2-7|.
TGTGCCAGCAGTTTATCCCCGGGTCCCCCTACCGACGAGCAGTACTTC
CASSLSPGPPTDEQYF
>.|TRBV14|TRBJ2-1|.
TGTGCCAGCAGCCAAGGCAGGTACTTCAATGAGCAGTTCTTC
CASSQGRYFNEQFF
>few|TRBV6-5|TRBJ2-3|TRBD1
TGTGCCAGCAGCCCCGGACAGGGGACCGCGGATACGCAGTATTTT
CASSPGQGTADTQYF
>many|TRBV11-2|TRBJ2-4|.
TGTGCCAGCAGCTTAGGGGGTTTGGGCAAAAACATTCAGTACTTC
CASSLGGLGKNIQYF
>few|TRBV7-2|TRBJ2-2|.
TGTGCCAGCACCAATGTCGGACTTAACACCGGGGAGCTGTTTTTT
CASTNVGLNTGELFF
>few|TRBV29-1|TRBJ2-5|.
TGCAGCGTTGAAGGGACCTTGGAGACCCAGTACTTC
CSVEGTLETQYF
>few|TRBV13|TRBJ2-1|TRBD2
TGTGCCTCAGCGGCGGGAGGTGCCTACAATGAGCAGTTCTTC
CASAAGGAYNEQFF
>.|TRBV25-1|TRBJ2-7|TRBD1
TGTGCCAGCAGTGAAGGGACAGCCCTACTTCGGGGGCAGTACTTC
CASSEGTALLRGQYF
>few|TRBV6-6|TRBJ2-3|TRBD1
TGTGCCAGCAGCGCAGACGGACAGGCGAGCACAGATACGCAGTATTTT
CASSADGQASTDTQYF
>.|TRBV29-1|TRBJ2-7|.
TGCAGCGTTGAAGATTCTGCAGCCGGCGAGCAGTACTTC
CSVEDSAAGEQYF
>few|TRBV4-2|TRBJ1-2|TRBD1
TGTGCCAGCAGCCAAGAGGGGGAGACAGGGGGTGAAAATGGCTACACCTTC
CASSQEGETGGENGYTF
>.|TRBV6-6|TRBJ2-7|.
TGTGCCAGCAGTTTCCGGGACTACGAGCAGTACTTC
CASSFRDYEQYF
>.|TRBV20-1|TRBJ2-4|.
TGCAGTAGAAACAGGGGAAGGGCTAGCGAGGCCAAAAACATTCAGTACTTC
CSRNRGRASEAKNIQYF
>.|TRBV12-3/TRBV12-4|TRBJ2-1|.
TGTGCCAGCAGTTTTCCCCCTAGCCCTGACAATGAGCAGTTCTTC
CASSFPPSPDNEQFF
>.|TRBV5-5|TRBJ1-2|.
TGTGCCAGCATTGGCTCTGGACTTTGGGGTGGCTACACCTTC
CASIGSGLWGGYTF
>few|TRBV4-2|TRBJ2-1|TRBD2
TGTGCCAGCAGCCCACGGGCGGGAGGGCCTGGGGCCGATGAGCAGTTCTTC
CASSPRAGGPGADEQFF
>medium-sized|TRBV4-2|TRBJ2-7|TRBD2
TGTGCCAGCAGCCAGCTAGCGGGGAGCTCCTACGAGCAGTACTTC
CASSQLAGSSYEQYF
>few|TRBV2|TRBJ2-7|.
TGTGCCAGCCGACCCCCGGGGCAGGACGACGCCTACGAGCAGTACTTC
CASRPPGQDDAYEQYF
>.|TRBV6-5|TRBJ1-1|.
TGTGCCAGCAGTTACGAAGGGGCGTGGACTGAAGCTTTCTTT
CASSYEGAWTEAFF
>.|TRBV6-2/TRBV6-3|TRBJ2-7|.
TGTGCCAGCAGTTATAGTCCCCACGAGCAGTACTTC
CASSYSPHEQYF
>.|TRBV6-1|TRBJ2-7|TRBD2
TGTGCCAGCAGTGCGGGATGGGGGGGCTACGAGCAGTACTTC
CASSAGWGGYEQYF
>.|TRBV4-1|TRBJ2-1|TRBD1
TGCGCCAGCAGCCCGTCCGGGACAGGGGACTACAATGAGCAGTTCTTC
CASSPSGTGDYNEQFF
>many|TRBV12-3/TRBV12-4|TRBJ1-5|.
TGTGCCAGCAGTTTGGGTAGCAATCAGCCCCAGCATTTT
CASSLGSNQPQHF
>few|TRBV9|TRBJ2-5|TRBD1
TGTGCCAGCAGCCGCTGGGGGAACAGGGGCCAAGAGACCCAGTACTTC
CASSRWGNRGQETQYF
>few|TRBV15|TRBJ2-5|.
TGTGCCACCAGCACGGACGGCCAAGAGACCCAGTACTTC
CATSTDGQETQYF
>.|TRBV6-6|TRBJ1-2|.
TGTGCCAGCAGTTACTTTGAAACTAACTATGGCTACACCTTC
CASSYFETNYGYTF
>many|TRBV4-1|TRBJ2-1|TRBD2
TGCGCCAGCAGCCAAGCTAGCGGGAGGCTCAATGAGCAGTTCTTC
CASSQASGRLNEQFF